Sequencing of this T cell receptor (beta chain) was carried out in a study of cytomegalovirus exposure and HLA in healthy donors. Study findings and constraints: Using a false discovery rate of 0.05, a later analysis showed that approximately 16,000 TCR beta sequences were associated with HLA alleles.

This CDR3 is built from 17 residues. Germline loops: CDR1 SQVTM, CDR2 ANQGSEA. Primers included in the PCR were 60 Vbeta and 13 Jbeta primers. The table came from immunoSEQ multiplex PCR; TCRdb's copy has only in-frame clones and leaves some out. This table has tens of thousands of clones, 70% to 80% appearing once. Concerning this clone: Its antigen is still unknown. Compared with germline, one end of the junction differs, possibly owing to a read error.

The clonotype originates from a man aged 50 to 59 in good health and CMV-seropositive. The chain links TRBV29-1 to TRBJ2-3, with TRBD1 as a possible D gene (6 bases). The sequencing input was PBMCs. The CDR3 DNA reads TGCGGCGTTCACGGGACACAACCACCTTACCGCACAGATACGCAGTATTTT. Translating it yields CGVHGTQPPYRTDTQYF.